The 30 T cell receptor beta chains below come from one sample, sequenced in a study of T cell repertoires in cytomegalovirus infection (dated by TCRdb to about 2019). The treatment or condition label on this specimen signifies: in vitro stimulation with specific CMV peptide epitopes to enrich CMV-specific T cells. For these receptors, no antigen is known. This sample was sequenced with an Illumina HiSeq 1500. Through fastp at Q25 and MiXCR, TCRdb rebuilt clones from the public reads, retaining in-frame beta chains. Rows are combined by CDR3 protein, so each entry shows the most common genes and DNA. The sample table holds approximately 770,000 distinct CDR3 sequences, of which around 29% were seen once. The top ten clones comprise over 10% of the sample. The sequences come from cultured CD8+ T cells from PBMCs, collected from culture after CMV antigen stimulation. The origin of the receptors is a human donor in good health (CMV status not recorded). Some clones in this sample may be carry-over from other donors' samples.

The chain couples TRBV2 to TRBJ1-5, with TRBD1 as a possible D gene (5 bases). The CDR3 has 14 amino acids. From germline, CDR1 is SNHLY and CDR2 FYNNEI. Trimming stripped 6 bases from V and 3 bases from J, with 12 bases between. CDR3 DNA: TGTGCCAGCAGGGTCGGGGCTAACAATCAGCCCCAGCATTTT. Its translation: CASRVGANNQPQHF.

V and J are TRBV10-3 and TRBJ1-2; 8 bases agree with TRBD1. This CDR3 has 13 residues. Per germline, CDR1 ENHRY and CDR2 SYGVKD. The ends lost 2 bases at V and 4 bases at J; junction bases unmatched: 0. The CDR3 spells CAISEDRGYGYTF. Here the CDR3 DNA reads TGTGCCATCAGTGAGGACAGGGGCTATGGCTACACCTTC.

This clonotype was seen a handful of times. This chain links TRBV5-5 with TRBJ2-5, with D unresolved. The V gene lost 2 bases and the J gene lost 0 bases, with 8 bases spanning the gap. Germline loops: CDR1 SGHKS, CDR2 YYEKEE (reference sequence). This CDR3 has 14 amino acids. The CDR3 nucleotides are TGTGCCAGCAGCTTATTCCAGTACCAAGAGACCCAGTACTTC. Its translation is CASSLFQYQETQYF.

This clonotype was observed a few times. The V call is TRBV19, the J call TRBJ2-1, with D tentatively TRBD1 (7 bases). The ends were cut back, 3 bases at V and 4 bases at J, with 13 bases in the middle. Germline V gives CDR1 LNHDA, CDR2 SQIVND (reference sequence). The CDR3 length is 15 residues. The CDR3 spells CASSIAGTEYNEQFF. CDR3 DNA sequence: TGTGCCAGTAGTATCGCGGGGACAGAGTACAATGAGCAGTTCTTC.

V and J are TRBV25-1 and TRBJ1-2, with 9 positions matching TRBD1. The CDR3 is 18 amino acids. After removal of 5 bases from V and 3 bases from J, the junction contained 16 bases not matched to a gene. Germline-derived CDR1 and CDR2 are MGHDK and SYGVNS. The CDR3 bases are TGTGCCAGCAGTCACGTATTTTTGGGGACAGGGCCCCACTATGGCTACACCTTC. Its translation: CASSHVFLGTGPHYGYTF.

V gene TRBV6-6 combines with J gene TRBJ2-7; TRBD1 might be the D (5 bases). Trimming left V 10 bases short and J 3 bases short, with 22 bases between. The CDR3 totals 15 residues. Germline V gives CDR1 MNHNY, CDR2 SVGAGI (reference sequence). CDR3 protein: CAILHPGKEYYEQYF. CDR3 nucleotide sequence: TGTGCCATCCTCCACCCAGGGAAGGAGTACTACGAGCAGTACTTC.

The rearrangement joins TRBV5-4 to TRBJ1-1; maybe TRBD1 (5 bases). The CDR3 consists of 12 residues. V gave up 9 bases and J gave up 4 bases, with 13 bases separating them. Per germline, CDR1 SGHNT and CDR2 YYREEE (reference sequence). The CDR3 DNA follows: TGTGCCACGACGGGGGATAGCACTGAAGCTTTCTTT. Protein: CATTGDSTEAFF.

This clonotype has more than one count but fewer than ten. The chain joins TRBV7-9 to TRBJ2-5, with unresolved D. The V end was cut by 6 bases, the J end by 3 bases, with 17 bases between. The CDR3 has 15 amino acids. Germline V gene sequence: CDR1 SEHNR, CDR2 FQNEAQ (reference sequence). The CDR3 nucleotides read TGTGCCAGCAGTGTTGGTCCCCTACGGGAAGAGACCCAGTACTTC. It encodes CASSVGPLREETQYF.

This clonotype was observed a few times. J is TRBJ2-7 and V is TRBV28, with D possibly matching TRBD1 (6 bases). From germline, CDR1 is MDHEN and CDR2 SYDVKM. Trimming shortened V by 2 bases and J by 0 bases, and 11 bases separated the two germline ends. The CDR3 consists of 15 residues. In DNA form, the CDR3 reads TGTGCCAGCAGTTTAGGACAGATTTCCTCCTACGAGCAGTACGTC. Protein: CASSLGQISSYEQYV.

The chain employs TRBV7-9 and TRBJ2-3; TRBD1 is a possible D gene (5 bases). V shed 4 bases and J shed 6 bases, with 17 bases lying between them. The germline CDR1 and CDR2 sequences are SEHNR and FQNEAQ (reference sequence). CDR3 length: 15 amino acids. This CDR3 is CASSYFRVEGDTQYF. The CDR3, as DNA: TGTGCCAGCAGCTATTTCAGGGTAGAAGGCGATACGCAGTATTTT.

This clonotype appeared many times. The gene calls are TRBV7-2 and TRBJ2-3, with D perhaps matching TRBD1 (6 bases). The CDR3 spans 15 residues. Trimming shortened V by 5 bases and J by 0 bases, and 12 bases separated the two germline ends. Germline assignment: CDR1 SGHTA and CDR2 FQGNSA. CDR3 loop: CASSDPGASTDTQYF. The CDR3 nucleotides are TGTGCCAGCAGCGACCCAGGGGCCAGCACAGATACGCAGTATTTT.

The gene calls are TRBV6-5 and TRBJ2-2; D remains ambiguous. The CDR3 covers 15 residues. Trimming left V 4 bases short and J 3 bases short, with 12 bases between. The V gene's germline CDR1 is MNHEY and CDR2 SVGAGI. The CDR3 DNA sequence: TGTGCCAGCAGTTCCCCAGGCAGCTACACCGGGGAGCTGTTTTTT. Its translation is CASSSPGSYTGELFF.

The chain is built from TRBV7-9 and TRBJ2-7; tentatively, D is TRBD1 or TRBD2 (5 bases each). In germline, CDR1 is SEHNR, CDR2 FQNEAQ (reference sequence). V was pared by 7 bases and J by 0 bases, with 16 bases between. This CDR3 comprises 15 residues. The CDR3 here is CASKVGPGSSYEQYF. The CDR3 coding sequence is TGTGCCAGCAAGGTCGGGCCAGGGAGCTCCTACGAGCAGTACTTC.

This clonotype showed up just a few times. The CDR3 DNA reads TGCAGTGCTACCGGGACTAGCGGGGCCATAACCACCTACAATGAGCAGTTCTTC. Translated: CSATGTSGAITTYNEQFF. J is TRBJ2-1 and V is TRBV20-1; 13 bases match TRBD2. The CDR3 has 18 residues. Losses at the gene ends were 4 bases for V and 2 bases for J; bases not matched to a gene: 11. CDR1 is DFQATT, CDR2 SNEGSKA, per germline (reference sequence).

This clonotype has ten or more counts. DNA for the CDR3: TGTGCCAGCAGTGGAGGGGGGTCGGGACAGCCCCAGCATTTT. Its protein is CASSGGGSGQPQHF. This chain connects TRBV6-1 to TRBJ1-5; maybe TRBD1 (6 bases). Trimming pared 4 bases from V and 7 bases from J, leaving 14 bases between. The CDR3 consists of 14 residues. CDR1 and CDR2 (germline): MNHNS, SASEGT.

The V call is TRBV9, the J call TRBJ2-1; tentative D call: TRBD1 (5 bases). The CDR3 covers 16 residues. Looked up from germline, CDR1 is SGDLS and CDR2 is YYNGEE. V lost 0 bases, J lost 0 bases, and 10 bases lay in between. The CDR3 nucleotides are TGTGCCAGCAGCGTAGGGGGCACCAGCTCCTACAATGAGCAGTTCTTC. Encoded protein: CASSVGGTSSYNEQFF.

Only a few counts were recorded for this clonotype. The V gene is TRBV6-2 or TRBV6-3, the J gene TRBJ2-5; 9 bases are shared with TRBD2. The CDR3 is 19 residues long. Germline CDR1 reads MNHEY; CDR2 reads SVGEGT. The V gene end was trimmed by 2 bases and the J gene end by 2 bases; junction bases not matched to a gene: 15. The CDR3 DNA reads as TGTGCCAGCAGTTACCTCAACCTTTTACTAGCGGGCGGACAAGAGACCCAGTACTTC. It encodes CASSYLNLLLAGGQETQYF.

The table lists this clonotype with a few counts. This sequence joins TRBV27 and TRBJ1-1; 9 bases agree with TRBD1. Germline V gene data show CDR1 as MNHEY and CDR2 as SMNVEV (reference sequence). Trimming at V came to 2 bases and at J to 5 bases, leaving 15 bases not matched to a gene. The CDR3 is 18 residues long. The CDR3: CASSLGTGFFAGLTEAFF. DNA of the CDR3: TGTGCCAGCAGTTTAGGGACAGGGTTTTTCGCTGGTTTAACTGAAGCTTTCTTT.

The gene calls are TRBV2 and TRBJ2-1; 8 nucleotides align to TRBD2. The CDR3 loop spans 17 amino acids. V gave up 3 bases and J gave up 1 base; unmatched junction bases: 8. Germline V gives CDR1 SNHLY, CDR2 FYNNEI. CDR3 loop: CASSEPLSGNSYNEQFF. The DNA for the CDR3 is TGTGCCAGCAGTGAGCCTCTTAGCGGGAATTCCTACAATGAGCAGTTCTTC.

In its sample, this clonotype was seen a few times. The J gene is TRBJ1-2, the V gene TRBV12-3 or TRBV12-4; weak D call: TRBD1 (6 bases). V lost 6 bases, J lost 4 bases, and 15 bases lay in between. The CDR3 is 14 amino acids. The CDR3 loop is CASSSGGLSYGYTF. In nucleotides, the CDR3 is TGTGCCAGCAGCTCGGGGGGGCTAAGCTATGGCTACACCTTC.

For this clonotype: An end of the junction differs from the germline gene, which may be a read error. This chain connects TRBV4-1 to TRBJ1-1; D unclear. The germline CDR1 and CDR2 sequences are MGHRA and YSYEKL. The CDR3 is made up of 14 amino acids. The CDR3 DNA reads as TGCACCAGCAGCCTCACCGACCAAGGCACTGAAGCTTTCTTT. It yields the protein CTSSLTDQGTEAFF.

Comments on this clonotype: The junction departs from the called germline gene at one end, perhaps through a read error. This chain links TRBV5-4 with TRBJ2-5; TRBD2 matches 8 bases. Germline-derived CDR1 and CDR2 are SGHNT and YYREEE (reference sequence). The CDR3 covers 15 residues. Here the CDR3 reads CANSLVGLADETQYF. The CDR3 DNA sequence: TGTGCCAACAGCTTGGTAGGACTAGCAGATGAGACCCAGTACTTC.

The chain joins TRBV12-3 or TRBV12-4 to TRBJ1-1; TRBD1 might be the D (5 bases). CDR3 size: 18 residues. Trimming cost V 3 bases and J 4 bases, with 24 bases left between them. CDR3 DNA: TGTGCCAGCAGTTTTATTGGATCACCGGGGCCCGAGGGCACTGAAGCTTTCTTT. Protein: CASSFIGSPGPEGTEAFF.

This clonotype was seen many times. The rearrangement joins TRBV7-2 to TRBJ2-3, with 11 positions matching TRBD2. Germline lookup yields CDR1 SGHTA and CDR2 FQGNSA. This CDR3 has 19 residues. The V segment lost 4 bases and the J segment 2 bases; nucleotides outside the gene matches: 14. CDR3 residues: CASSSILAGASFFTDTQYF. CDR3 in DNA: TGTGCCAGCAGCTCCATACTAGCGGGGGCCTCTTTTTTCACAGATACGCAGTATTTT.

In this sample, this clonotype turned up a few times. V gene TRBV4-1 combines with J gene TRBJ1-6; D remains unclear. The V end lost 1 base, the J end lost 0 bases, and 7 bases lay between the germline ends. This CDR3 has 16 residues. Per germline, CDR1 MGHRA and CDR2 YSYEKL. CDR3 residues: CASSQGILSYNSPLHF. DNA for the CDR3: TGCGCCAGCAGCCAAGGGATCCTCTCCTATAATTCACCCCTCCACTTT.

This clonotype has more than one count but fewer than ten. The chain joins TRBV12-3 or TRBV12-4 to TRBJ2-3; no clear D gene. V gave up 2 bases and J gave up 0 bases, with 9 bases separating them. The CDR3 loop spans 15 amino acids. CDR3: CASSLIAVSTDTQYF. The CDR3 DNA sequence: TGTGCCAGCAGTTTAATCGCGGTTAGCACAGATACGCAGTATTTT.

The chain joins TRBV5-1 to TRBJ1-3; no clear D gene. The CDR3 totals 18 residues. The germline V gene has CDR1 SGHRS and CDR2 YFSETQ. V dropped 0 bases and J dropped 4 bases, with 20 bases sitting between them. CDR3 region: CASSLDGITTEGGNTIYF. Written as DNA, the CDR3 is TGCGCCAGCAGCTTGGACGGAATTACGACGGAGGGAGGAAACACCATATATTTT.

In its sample, this clonotype was seen a few times. The CDR3 loop reads CASSLGGLTYEQYF. CDR3 sequence (DNA): TGTGCCAGCAGCTTGGGAGGACTAACCTACGAGCAGTACTTC. V usage is TRBV7-6 and J usage is TRBJ2-7; D is possibly TRBD2 (6 bases). With 3 bases removed from V and 2 bases from J, the gap between germline ends came to 11 bases. The CDR3 contains 14 residues. Germline CDR1 is SGHVS and CDR2 is FNYEAQ. Based on the CDR3 plus reference TRBV7-6 and TRBJ2-7, the full variable domain is GAGVSQSPRYKVTKRGQDVALRCDPISGHVSLYWYRQALGQGPEFLTYFNYEAQQDKSGLPNDRFSAERPEGSISTLTIQRTEQRDSAMYRCASSLGGLTYEQYFGPGTRLTVT.

On this clonotype: A junction boundary mismatches the germline segment, possibly from a read error. CDR3 amino acids: CATSTRSFNEQFF. Here the CDR3 DNA reads TGTGCCACCAGCACCCGGTCCTTCAATGAGCAGTTCTTC. V gene TRBV15 combines with J gene TRBJ2-1; D unresolved. The CDR3 sequence is 13 residues long. The germline CDR1 and CDR2 sequences are LNHNV and YYDKDF (reference sequence).

This chain links TRBV7-8 with TRBJ1-3, with D tentatively TRBD1 (6 bases). This CDR3 has 13 residues. The germline V and J ends were trimmed by 8 bases and 3 bases, with 11 bases remaining between them. CDR1 and CDR2 from the germline V gene are SGHVS and FQNEAQ. The chain's CDR3 is CASWRGFGNTIYF. In DNA, the CDR3 is TGTGCCAGCTGGAGGGGGTTTGGAAACACCATATATTTT. Full variable domain (outside the CDR3, taken from reference TRBV7-8 and TRBJ1-3): GAGVSQSPRYKVAKRGQDVALRCDPISGHVSLFWYQQALGQGPEFLTYFQNEAQLDKSGLPSDRFFAERPEGSVSTLKIQRTQQEDSAVYLCASWRGFGNTIYFGEGSWLTVV.